Below, 32 T cell receptor beta chains from the same sample are listed, as sequenced in a study of post-analysis software for immune sequencing data (dated by TCRdb to 2014 to 2015). Broad study findings and their caveats: Significantly higher frequencies in patients than in controls were found for about five TRBV segments, including TRBV5-6, TRBV5-1 and TRBV20-1.

The library was built by means of PCR. These reads were obtained on an Illumina HiSeq 2500. To reduce PCR and sequencing biases, unique molecular identifiers were built into the TCR beta cDNA libraries. Starting from the raw public reads, TCRdb applied fastp trimming at Q25, assembled clones with MiXCR and retained in-frame beta chains. Rows matching on CDR3 protein sequence are summarized as one entry with the most common DNA and genes. Present in this sample are roughly 800,000 distinct CDR3 sequences, under 70% of which were seen just once. The top ten constitute over 4% of the sample. For these receptors, no antigen is known. Input material: blood. These receptors originate from a girl aged 10-17 years with multiple sclerosis.

The chain recombines TRBV4-1 with TRBJ2-6, with TRBD2 as a possible D gene (6 bases). Germline V lookup: CDR1 MGHRA, CDR2 YSYEKL. The CDR3 runs to 20 residues. V was shortened by 4 bases and J by 2 bases, with 24 bases between the two germline ends. CDR3 DNA: TGCGCCAGCAGCCTCGTCGGAGGGACTGACCCCCCCCCTGGGGCCAACGTCCTGACTTTC. Its protein product is CASSLVGGTDPPPGANVLTF.

This rearrangement joins TRBV5-1 to TRBJ2-1; 13 bases are a match to TRBD2. This CDR3 contains 15 residues. V shed 6 bases, J shed 4 bases, and the junction held 4 bases outside the gene matches. The germline CDR1 and CDR2 sequences are SGHRS and YFSETQ. CDR3 sequence (DNA): TGCGCCAGCACCCCACTAGCGGGGGGGTACAATGAGCAGTTCTTC. This sequence encodes CASTPLAGGYNEQFF.

V is TRBV20-1 and J is TRBJ2-3; 8 nucleotides match TRBD2. Germline assignment: CDR1 DFQATT and CDR2 SNEGSKA (reference sequence). The trim removed 2 bases at V and 4 bases at J, leaving 8 bases unmatched. CDR3 length: 15 residues. CDR3 residues: CSARYGRARSDTQYF. The CDR3, as DNA: TGCAGTGCTAGATACGGGAGGGCCCGGTCAGATACGCAGTATTTT.

The chain is built from TRBV7-9 and TRBJ2-3, with 9 bases identical to TRBD2. CDR1 is SEHNR, CDR2 FQNEAQ, per germline (reference sequence). V lost 5 bases and J lost 1; bases outside the gene matches: 13. The CDR3 runs 18 residues. The CDR3 spells CASSLPSQLAGRTDTQYF. The CDR3 coding sequence is TGTGCCAGCAGCCTCCCTTCTCAGCTAGCGGGACGCACAGATACGCAGTATTTT.

The chain is built from TRBV18 and TRBJ2-7; 7 bases are a match to TRBD1. The CDR3 has 15 amino acids. The trim removed 6 bases at V and 4 bases at J, leaving 12 bases unmatched. From germline, CDR1 is KGHSH and CDR2 LQKENI. CDR3 in amino acids: CASSPRQGRRYEQYF. The DNA for the CDR3 is TGTGCCAGCTCTCCCAGACAGGGTAGGAGGTACGAGCAGTACTTC.

Only a few counts were recorded for this clonotype. The V gene is TRBV29-1, the J gene TRBJ2-4, with unresolved D. Trimming took 6 bases from V and 1 from J, leaving 7 bases between them. This CDR3 is 12 amino acids long. Germline CDR1 is SQVTM and CDR2 is ANQGSEA. The CDR3 bases are TGCAGCGTCTCGGTGGCCAAAAACATTCAGTACTTC. This gives the protein CSVSVAKNIQYF.

This sequence joins TRBV3-1 and TRBJ2-7; D possibly corresponds to TRBD1 (5 bases). Germline V CDR1 and CDR2: LGHDT, YNNKEL (reference sequence). V was clipped by 0 bases and J by 5 bases, with 14 bases between them. The CDR3 covers 15 residues. This CDR3 reads CASSQDPGHTDEQYF. DNA for the CDR3: TGTGCCAGCAGCCAAGATCCCGGACACACGGACGAGCAGTACTTC.

This clonotype showed up many times. The V gene is TRBV6-6, the J gene TRBJ2-1; D uncertain. Trimming removed 6 bases from V and 0 bases from J, with 12 bases in between. The CDR3 is 15 residues long. Germline values: CDR1 MNHNY, CDR2 SVGAGI (reference sequence). The CDR3 protein is CASSRLESSYNEQFF. The CDR3 DNA follows: TGTGCCAGCAGCCGCCTAGAGAGCTCCTACAATGAGCAGTTCTTC.

The chain has TRBV20-1 and TRBJ2-5, with D unresolved. V was shortened by 2 bases and J by 5 bases, with 12 bases between the two germline ends. CDR3 size: 13 residues. Germline values: CDR1 DFQATT, CDR2 SNEGSKA (reference sequence). The CDR3 is CSARLSRVETQYF. The CDR3 bases are TGCAGTGCTAGATTGAGTAGGGTGGAGACCCAGTACTTC.

V usage is TRBV29-1 and J usage is TRBJ2-1; 8 nucleotides align to TRBD2. Germline V CDR1 and CDR2: SQVTM, ANQGSEA. V shed 3 bases, J shed 4 bases, and the junction held 8 bases outside the gene matches. The CDR3 is 15 residues long. CDR3 loop: CSVEGSGLGYNEQFF. The CDR3 nucleotides are TGCAGCGTTGAGGGATCGGGACTAGGGTACAATGAGCAGTTCTTC.

The genes are TRBV7-2 and TRBJ2-7; D ambiguous. Deletions cut 5 bases from V and 6 bases from J, with 8 bases between. CDR1 and CDR2 (germline): SGHTA, FQGNSA. CDR3 size: 11 residues. The CDR3 DNA is TGTGCCAGCAGCGCCAAGGTCGAGCAGTACTTC. Amino acid sequence: CASSAKVEQYF.

The chain joins TRBV7-9 to TRBJ2-5; D perhaps matches TRBD2 (6 bases). The V end was cut by 5 bases, the J end by 4 bases, with 17 bases between. This CDR3 is 15 amino acids long. The germline V gene has CDR1 SEHNR and CDR2 FQNEAQ (reference sequence). The CDR3 nucleotides are TGTGCCAGCAGCCTGGGAGAGGAGGGTAGAGAGACCCAGTACTTC. Amino acids: CASSLGEEGRETQYF.

This clonotype was detected only a few times. The V call is TRBV5-1, the J call TRBJ2-3, with D unclear. The germline CDR1 and CDR2 sequences are SGHRS and YFSETQ. V lost 2 bases and J lost 0, with 13 bases in between. The CDR3 runs 16 residues. The CDR3 bases are TGCGCCAGCAGCTTAACTCGAACCCCTAGCACAGATACGCAGTATTTT. It encodes CASSLTRTPSTDTQYF.

This clonotype was observed a single time. The chain joins TRBV7-9 to TRBJ2-5; D is ambiguous. This CDR3 has 14 residues. V shed 5 bases and J shed 4 bases, with 14 bases lying between them. Germline-derived CDR1 and CDR2 are SEHNR and FQNEAQ (reference sequence). The CDR3 DNA follows: TGTGCCAGCAGCCCAGACACCACGCGAGAGACCCAGTACTTC. Translated: CASSPDTTRETQYF.

The chain uses TRBV12-3 or TRBV12-4 and TRBJ1-6, with TRBD1 matching 9 bases. Trimming removed 6 bases from V and 2 bases from J; junction bases left unmatched: 8. CDR3 length: 17 residues. For the CDR3, the DNA is TGTGCCAGCAGGCCGGGGACAGGGCAACCCTATAATTCACCCCTCCACTTT. Translating it yields CASRPGTGQPYNSPLHF.

This clonotype was recorded at least ten times. The J gene is TRBJ2-1, the V gene TRBV29-1, with D perhaps matching TRBD2 (5 bases). V shed 4 bases and J shed 4 bases, with 5 bases lying between them. This CDR3 contains 11 residues. Germline CDR1 reads SQVTM; CDR2 reads ANQGSEA. CDR3 DNA sequence: TGCAGCGTTGGAGGGTACAATGAGCAGTTCTTC. Protein: CSVGGYNEQFF.

This clonotype has a handful of counts. The V call is TRBV7-2, the J call TRBJ1-6, with a tentative D call TRBD1 (6 bases). V lost 1 base and J lost 10, with 11 bases in between. Germline V CDR1 and CDR2: SGHTA, FQGNSA. The CDR3 has 14 amino acids. CDR3 residues: CASSLGTEVSPLHF. CDR3 DNA: TGTGCCAGCAGCTTAGGGACAGAAGTATCACCCCTCCACTTT.

The gene calls are TRBV20-1 and TRBJ2-7; 8 bases fit TRBD2. CDR1 and CDR2 from the germline V gene are DFQATT and SNEGSKA (reference sequence). Unmatched junction bases numbered 7, after V lost 3 bases and J lost 3 bases. This CDR3 has 14 residues. CDR3: CSARQSGGGYEQYF. Written as DNA, the CDR3 is TGCAGTGCTAGGCAGTCCGGGGGGGGCTACGAGCAGTACTTC.

This clonotype has ten or more counts. The chain has TRBV20-1 and TRBJ2-5; the D gene is possibly TRBD1 (5 bases). The germline CDR1 and CDR2 sequences are DFQATT and SNEGSKA (reference sequence). The length of the CDR3 is 12 residues. The V gene lost 4 bases and the J gene lost 1 base, with 7 bases spanning the gap. CDR3 nucleotide sequence: TGCAGTGCTACTGACAGCCAAGAGACCCAGTACTTC. Translating it yields CSATDSQETQYF.

This rearrangement joins TRBV30 to TRBJ1-2, with 10 bases fitting TRBD1. This CDR3 spans 14 amino acids. V trimming: 3 bases; J trimming: 4 bases; junction bases outside the gene matches: 5. Germline CDR1 GTSNPN, CDR2 SVGIG (reference sequence). This CDR3 is CAWSVDRGLYGYTF. CDR3 nucleotides: TGTGCCTGGAGCGTCGACAGGGGGCTCTATGGCTACACCTTC. The entire variable domain, with the rest obtained from reference TRBV30 and TRBJ1-2, is as follows: SQTIHQWPATLVQPVGSPLSLECTVEGTSNPNLYWYRQAAGRGLQLLFYSVGIGQISSEVPQNLSASRPQDRQFILSSKKLLLSDSGFYLCAWSVDRGLYGYTFGSGTRLTVV.

The chain employs TRBV6-6 and TRBJ2-7; 8 bases are a match to TRBD2. The trim removed 6 bases at V and 6 bases at J, leaving 4 bases unmatched. The CDR3 length is 12 residues. Germline V gives CDR1 MNHNY, CDR2 SVGAGI (reference sequence). This chain's CDR3 is CASRPGTSEQYF. The CDR3 DNA is TGTGCCAGCAGGCCCGGGACTAGCGAGCAGTACTTC.

This chain links TRBV12-3 or TRBV12-4 with TRBJ2-4, with TRBD1 matching over 11 bases. CDR3 length: 18 residues. Trimming removed 7 bases from V and 0 bases from J; junction bases left unmatched: 11. The CDR3 region has the DNA TGTGCCAGCACCCTTCGTTTGGGACAGGGGGTAGCCAAAAACATTCAGTACTTC. Protein sequence: CASTLRLGQGVAKNIQYF.

As concerns this clonotype: One end of the junction varies from germline; a read error may be responsible. The chain recombines TRBV20-1 with TRBJ2-7, with 7 bases identical to TRBD2. The CDR3 is made up of 17 amino acids. Germline CDR1 and CDR2: DFQATT and SNEGSKA (reference sequence). CDR3 nucleotide sequence: TGCAGTACTAGAGGAAAAGGCCGAGGCGGGAGAATGGTCGAGCAGTACTTC. Its protein product is CSTRGKGRGGRMVEQYF.

This clonotype was seen only a few times. J is TRBJ2-4 and V is TRBV29-1; D is unresolved. CDR3 length: 14 amino acids. Germline V gene lookup returns CDR1 SQVTM and CDR2 ANQGSEA. V was trimmed by 4 bases and J by 3 bases, leaving 13 bases between them. In DNA, the CDR3 is TGCAGCGTTGCGGGTAGGGTTGGCAAAAACATTCAGTACTTC. Protein sequence: CSVAGRVGKNIQYF.

The V call is TRBV7-2, the J call TRBJ2-7; 10 bases are shared with TRBD2. Germline V gene lookup returns CDR1 SGHTA and CDR2 FQGNSA. Trimming cost V 4 bases and J 2 bases; bases outside gene matches: 5. CDR3 size: 15 residues. The chain's CDR3 is CASSSRTSGPYEQYF. The CDR3 nucleotides read TGTGCCAGCAGCTCCAGGACTAGCGGACCCTACGAGCAGTACTTC.

The rearrangement links TRBV20-1 to TRBJ1-2; 7 bases are a match to TRBD1. V was clipped by 4 bases and J by 6 bases; unmatched bases: 11. The CDR3 runs to 14 residues. Germline V gives CDR1 DFQATT, CDR2 SNEGSKA (reference sequence). CDR3 sequence (DNA): TGCAGTGCTACCGAAACAGGGGCGGTTCATGGCTACACCTTC. It specifies CSATETGAVHGYTF.

The CDR3 here is CASNPQARYNEQFF. The CDR3 DNA sequence: TGCGCCAGCAACCCCCAAGCGCGCTACAATGAGCAGTTCTTC. This rearrangement joins TRBV5-1 to TRBJ2-1; D is ambiguous. CDR3 size: 14 residues. Germline lookup yields CDR1 SGHRS and CDR2 YFSETQ. The germline V and J ends were trimmed by 6 bases and 3 bases, with 13 bases remaining between them.

The rearrangement uses TRBV9 and TRBJ2-1, with 10 positions matching TRBD2. V lost 4 bases to trimming and J lost 7 bases; unmatched junction nucleotides: 8. Germline V gene sequence: CDR1 SGDLS, CDR2 YYNGEE. The CDR3 contains 15 residues. The CDR3 DNA is TGTGCCAGCAGCCCTCTAGCGGGAGTCCAAAATGAGCAGTTCTTC. This encodes CASSPLAGVQNEQFF. Full variable domain (missing parts from reference TRBV9 and TRBJ2-1): DSGVTQTPKHLITATGQRVTLRCSPRSGDLSVYWYQQSLDQGLQFLIQYYNGEERAKGNILERFSAQQFPDLHSELNLSSLELGDSALYFCASSPLAGVQNEQFFGPGTRLTVL.

The V call is TRBV13, the J call TRBJ2-1; TRBD2 might be the D (6 bases). CDR3 length: 17 amino acids. Germline CDR1 reads PRHDT; CDR2 reads FYEKMQ (reference sequence). Trimming shortened V by 5 bases and J by 0 bases, and 17 bases separated the two germline ends. CDR3 nucleotides: TGTGCCAGCAGCCCCTCCCCTAGCGCCAGCTCCTACAATGAGCAGTTCTTC. Its protein is CASSPSPSASSYNEQFF. The whole variable domain, remainder taken from reference TRBV13 and TRBJ2-1, is AAGVIQSPRHLIKEKRETATLKCYPIPRHDTVYWYQQGPGQDPQFLISFYEKMQSDKGSIPDRFSAQQFSDYHSELNMSSLELGDSALYFCASSPSPSASSYNEQFFGPGTRLTVL.

This clonotype was detected a few times. This chain links TRBV6-2 or TRBV6-3 with TRBJ1-5; D gene ambiguous. Between the trimmed V and J ends, which lost 4 bases and 4 bases, there was a span of 11 bases. Germline V lookup: CDR1 MNHEY, CDR2 SVGEGT. The CDR3 length is 14 residues. The CDR3 bases are TGTGCCAGCAGTTTTTCGGGTTATAATCAGCCCCAGCATTTT. This gives the protein CASSFSGYNQPQHF.

The V and J genes are TRBV2 and TRBJ2-4; no reliable D call. With 6 bases removed from V and 5 bases from J, the gap between germline ends came to 8 bases. This CDR3 has 12 amino acids. The germline V gene encodes CDR1 SNHLY and CDR2 FYNNEI. This chain's CDR3 is CASRLSENIQYF. For the CDR3, the DNA is TGTGCCAGCAGACTATCAGAAAACATTCAGTACTTC.

This chain uses TRBV4-2 with TRBJ2-4, with TRBD1 identical over 9 bases. The CDR3 totals 15 residues. Germline V gene lookup returns CDR1 LGHNA and CDR2 YNFKEQ. V was clipped by 3 bases and J by 13 bases; unmatched bases: 13. DNA of the CDR3: TGTGCCAGCAGCCAGGGGGACAGGGCCTCTTTTGAGCAGTACTTC. This encodes CASSQGDRASFEQYF.